This is a list of T cell receptor beta chains from one sample in a study of CD8+CD57+ T cells in acquired aplastic anemia. TCRdb re-derived calls from the reads in MiXCR, one entry per CDR3 protein. The data contain under 200,000 distinct CDR3 sequences, around 48% of them singletons. The material sequenced was sorted CD4+, CD8+, or CD8+CD57+ T cells (not recorded which) from PBMCs. The receptors shown here come from a human donor with aplastic anemia. CDR3s leave out the opening cysteine and the closing phenylalanine or tryptophan. The size entry is marked missing in some rows and otherwise reads once, few, many or a size class.

J gene	clone size	CDR3 length	V gene	CDR3 protein
TRBJ1-2	many	12	TRBV2	ASSVGGTGQGYT
TRBJ2-5	NA	11	TRBV10-3	AISAAHQGTQY
TRBJ2-2	NA	14	TRBV10-3	AIRDRDRGTTGELF
TRBJ2-1	many	14	TRBV24-1	ATSDLNSGRDNEQF
TRBJ1-4	NA	11	TRBV20-1	SARGFLNEKLF
TRBJ2-3	NA	14	TRBV24-1	ATSDYTSGDTDTQY
TRBJ2-7	NA	13	TRBV6-1	ASRPGTGISYEQY
TRBJ1-1	many	9	TRBV10-2	ASSENTEAF
TRBJ1-1	NA	11	TRBV10-3	AISEDSDTEAF
TRBJ2-7	NA	10	TRBV12-3/TRBV12-4	ASTSGRGEQY
TRBJ2-1	NA	12	TRBV24-1	ATSGTSSYNEQF
TRBJ2-1	many	13	TRBV12-3/TRBV12-4	ASSLEGTTYNEQF
TRBJ1-5	NA	12	TRBV2	ASRDQGVGQPQH
TRBJ2-7	many	14	TRBV5-6	ASSLGTGQGYYEQY
TRBJ2-2	once	10	TRBV20-1	SAVRVTGELF
TRBJ1-2	NA	11	TRBV29-1	SVVVSETGGYT
TRBJ2-1	NA	12	TRBV27	ASSLWGREGKQF
TRBJ1-2	many	13	TRBV20-1	SATIDSLNNYGYT
TRBJ2-3	NA	13	TRBV5-1	ASSLEGYRTDTQY
TRBJ1-5	NA	16	TRBV6-1	ASSVGQGGFYSNQPQH
TRBJ1-1	once	10	TRBV20-1	SGTEGLTEAF
TRBJ2-1	many	11	TRBV5-8	ASSLTGPNEQF
TRBJ2-1	NA	15	TRBV25-1	ASSTPRVLAGQNEQF
TRBJ2-3	many	10	TRBV5-6	ASSLGSYTQY
TRBJ2-7	NA	13	TRBV7-8	ASSLARGVDYEQY
TRBJ2-1	many	13	TRBV24-1	ATSAASGILYEQF
TRBJ2-7	many	14	TRBV7-9	ASSPRTAPSSYEQY
TRBJ2-3	few	9	TRBV24-1	AATSGSTQY
TRBJ2-3	NA	13	TRBV5-1	ASSSVDFQTDTQY
TRBJ1-2	many	13	TRBV7-8	ASSLASEPNYGYT
TRBJ2-2	many	10	TRBV7-9	ASSSSAGELF
TRBJ1-1	NA	12	TRBV10-3	ASSSRGGTPEAF
TRBJ2-2	few	13	TRBV15	ATSAGGLNTGELF
TRBJ1-2	NA	11	TRBV7-2	ASSLDGTYGYT
TRBJ2-1	NA	10	TRBV30	AWSGSNNEQF
TRBJ1-1	NA	13	TRBV19	ASSGRRDREIEAF
TRBJ2-7	NA	10	TRBV2	ASLSGSYEQY
TRBJ1-2	many	11	TRBV9	ASSVESNYGYT
TRBJ1-1	NA	14	TRBV15	ATSSPPGHMNTEAF
TRBJ1-2	NA	7	TRBV7-9	ASSFGYT
TRBJ2-5	NA	11	TRBV7-3	ATSRGSQETQY
TRBJ1-2	NA	11	TRBV19	ASSSGPLSGYT
TRBJ1-4	NA	11	TRBV5-5	ASSGGGNEKLF
TRBJ1-1	NA	12	TRBV30	AWSGGALNTEAF
TRBJ2-7	NA	11	TRBV5-6	ASSWGVRGEQY
TRBJ2-2	many	11	TRBV20-1	SAPLWDTGELF
TRBJ2-7	NA	12	TRBV7-9	ASSWGLRSYEQY
TRBJ2-7	few	11	TRBV6-5	ASSYRPDYEQY
TRBJ2-7	many	11	TRBV7-9	ASSPKTGYEQY
TRBJ1-6	few	10	TRBV7-9	ASSGNGSPLH
TRBJ1-1	NA	12	TRBV3-1	ASSQIVADTEAF
TRBJ2-7	many	11	TRBV30	AWSVHGAYEQY